This TCR beta chain was documented in a study of blood T cell repertoires in COVID-19. The ends were cut back, 3 bases at V and 2 bases at J, with 10 bases in the middle. Germline V gene sequence: CDR1 ENHRY, CDR2 SYGVKD. The CDR3 has 14 amino acids. Only in-frame clones appear in the TCRdb table, and some are missing; sequencing was by immunoSEQ multiplex PCR. The table has 400,000 to 500,000 clones, roughly 90% seen once. The sample comprised PBMCs or T cells enriched from blood (not recorded which). The genes are TRBV10-3 and TRBJ1-1, with D hard to call. The sequence was collected from a woman aged 40 to 49 who had recovered from COVID-19. Written as DNA, the CDR3 is TGTGCCATCAGTGACAACAGAATTAACACTGAAGCTTTCTTT. Translating gives CAISDNRINTEAFF.